A single TCR beta chain is shown here with its context. Its antigen is currently unknown. This sample is part of a study of T cell responses to AZD1222 COVID-19 vaccine. Study-level findings and limits: Only after the peak T cell response were repertoires sampled. Baseline seropositives among AZD1222 recipients totaled only five or six. Mostly white British, mostly female donors; authors suggested clonal diversity may be underestimated. Per reports, nearly half of all spike-specific TCRs target regions that are unmutated in variants.

Assay: immunoSEQ multiplex PCR; the TCRdb copy retains only in-frame clones and omits some. The table lists roughly 140,000 clones, approximately 90% of them singletons. From germline, CDR1 is SGHDN and CDR2 FVKESK. The length of the CDR3 is 16 residues. The trim removed 2 bases at V and 4 bases at J, leaving 5 bases unmatched. The sequenced sample was peripheral blood, obtained 28 days after the second AZD1222 dose. The clonotype comes from an adult who received the AZD1222 COVID-19 vaccine. The chain carries TRBV14 and TRBJ2-3, with 11 positions matching TRBD1. This CDR3 is CASSQKGTGGSDTQYF. CDR3 coding DNA: TGTGCCAGCAGCCAAAAAGGGACAGGGGGATCAGATACGCAGTATTTT.